Presented here are 29 T cell receptor beta chains from one specimen sequenced in a study of cytomegalovirus exposure and HLA in healthy donors. This PCR relied on a set of 60 Vbeta primers and 13 Jbeta primers. Produced via immunoSEQ multiplex PCR; TCRdb's table is partial and in-frame only. The table includes roughly 160,000 clones, around 90% detected once. Sequenced material: PBMCs. These receptors originate from a woman aged 25 to 39 in good health and CMV-seronegative.

The chain has TRBV6-5 and TRBJ1-1; weak D call: TRBD1 (5 bases). V was cut by 3 bases and J by 1 base, with 12 bases left in between. Germline V gives CDR1 MNHEY, CDR2 SVGAGI. The CDR3 is made up of 15 amino acids. The CDR3 region is CASSYRGTPNTEAFF. The CDR3 DNA follows: TGTGCCAGCAGTTATAGGGGCACACCGAACACTGAAGCTTTCTTT.

The chain has TRBV15 and TRBJ1-3; TRBD1 might be the D (6 bases). Germline CDR1 is LNHNV and CDR2 is YYDKDF (reference sequence). V lost 1 base and J 0 bases, leaving 10 bases between the germline ends. This CDR3 has 16 residues. In DNA form, the CDR3 reads TGTGCCACCAGCAGAGCGTTGGGGGCCTCTGGAAACACCATATATTTT. This encodes CATSRALGASGNTIYF. Variable domain in full (rest from reference TRBV15 and TRBJ1-3): DAMVIQNPRYQVTQFGKPVTLSCSQTLNHNVMYWYQQKSSQAPKLLFHYYDKDFNNEADTPDNFQSRRPNTSFCFLDIRSPGLGDTAMYLCATSRALGASGNTIYFGEGSWLTVV.

The rearrangement uses TRBV19 and TRBJ2-7; D is perhaps TRBD2 (5 bases). This CDR3 spans 15 amino acids. Trimming left V 5 bases short and J 7 bases short, with 21 bases between. The germline V gene encodes CDR1 LNHDA and CDR2 SQIVND (reference sequence). The CDR3 sequence is CASSPLGEFPGEQYF. Here the CDR3 DNA reads TGTGCCAGTAGTCCCCTTGGGGAGTTCCCTGGGGAGCAGTACTTC.

For the CDR3, the DNA is TGTGCCAGCAGCTTGGAAGGTACGGGTGAGCAGTACTTC. Its translation is CASSLEGTGEQYF. V is TRBV5-5 and J is TRBJ2-7; D unclear. The CDR3 has 13 amino acids. Germline CDR1 reads SGHKS; CDR2 reads YYEKEE (reference sequence). V was trimmed by 0 bases and J by 7 bases, leaving 11 bases between them.

The rearrangement uses TRBV2 and TRBJ2-7, with TRBD1 identical over 9 bases. The germline gives CDR1 SNHLY, CDR2 FYNNEI. With V trimmed by 10 bases and J by 4 bases, 8 bases remained unmatched. The CDR3 is made up of 13 amino acids. This CDR3 is CATAQGAGYEQYF. The CDR3 coding sequence is TGTGCCACCGCACAGGGGGCTGGGTACGAGCAGTACTTC.

The chain combines TRBV7-2 with TRBJ2-5, with 7 bases matching TRBD1. V lost 3 bases and J lost 5; bases outside the gene matches: 9. This CDR3 is 15 amino acids long. Germline V gene lookup returns CDR1 SGHTA and CDR2 FQGNSA. The CDR3, as DNA: TGTGCCAGCAGCTTCCTGACAGGGATTGGGGAGACCCAGTACTTC. As protein: CASSFLTGIGETQYF.

Here the CDR3 DNA reads TGTGCCAGCAGCTTAGGAGTTCTCGGCAGGGGGGACCAGCCCCAGCATTTT. Translated: CASSLGVLGRGDQPQHF. The chain is built from TRBV7-8 and TRBJ1-5; TRBD1 agrees at 7 bases. The CDR3 is made up of 17 amino acids. V lost 1 base and J lost 7; bases outside the gene matches: 13. Looked up from germline, CDR1 is SGHVS and CDR2 is FQNEAQ.

The gene calls are TRBV5-4 and TRBJ1-3; weak D call: TRBD1 (5 bases). Trimming removed 4 bases from V and 1 base from J, with 12 bases in between. Germline-derived CDR1 and CDR2 are SGHNT and YYREEE (reference sequence). The CDR3 is 15 residues long. The chain's CDR3 is CASSTAGYSGNTIYF. The DNA for the CDR3 is TGTGCCAGCAGCACAGCAGGGTATTCTGGAAACACCATATATTTT.

This clone was seen more than once but under ten times. The rearrangement links TRBV18 to TRBJ2-2; 10 nucleotides match TRBD2. The germline V gene encodes CDR1 KGHSH and CDR2 LQKENI. The CDR3 spans 16 residues. J lost 5 bases, V lost 6 bases, and 9 bases had no gene match. The CDR3 is CASSPLAGGETGELFF. The CDR3 DNA sequence: TGTGCCAGCTCCCCCTTAGCGGGAGGCGAAACCGGGGAGCTGTTTTTT.

The chain has TRBV18 and TRBJ2-7, with D possibly matching TRBD1 (6 bases). Per germline, CDR1 KGHSH and CDR2 LQKENI. The CDR3 has 15 amino acids. V shed 3 bases and J shed 3 bases, with 15 bases lying between them. As DNA, the CDR3 is TGTGCCAGCTCACCTCCGACAGGAACGATCTACGAGCAGTACTTC. Protein product: CASSPPTGTIYEQYF.

V is TRBV7-2 and J is TRBJ2-3, with TRBD2 identical over 12 bases. Per germline, CDR1 SGHTA and CDR2 FQGNSA. The CDR3 runs 15 residues. The V segment lost 5 bases and the J segment 6 bases; nucleotides outside the gene matches: 6. For the CDR3, the DNA is TGTGCCAGCAGCCGGGGGGGGACTAGCGGGGATACGCAGTATTTT. Amino acid sequence: CASSRGGTSGDTQYF.

The gene calls are TRBV11-3 and TRBJ2-1; no firm D call. From germline, CDR1 is SGHNT and CDR2 YENEEA. This CDR3 has 13 amino acids. V dropped 0 bases and J dropped 6 bases, with 6 bases sitting between them. In nucleotides, the CDR3 is TGTGCCAGCAGCTTAGATAACTTCAATGAGCAGTTCTTC. Protein sequence: CASSLDNFNEQFF.

The DNA of the CDR3 is TGTGCCAGCAGGGGGACCGGAGGGACCTACGAGCAGTACTTC. It codes for CASRGTGGTYEQYF. The chain links TRBV25-1 to TRBJ2-5, with a weak D call TRBD2 (6 bases). The assigned J gene may be wrong: the sequence end matches TRBJ2-7 better. The CDR3 length is 14 residues. Germline CDR1 is MGHDK and CDR2 is SYGVNS.

This clone was seen more than once but under ten times. The rearrangement uses TRBV6-4 and TRBJ2-2, with TRBD2 matching over 11 bases. Germline assignment: CDR1 MRHNA and CDR2 SNTAGT. Trimming removed 6 bases from V and 3 bases from J; junction bases left unmatched: 0. This CDR3 has 14 amino acids. The CDR3 DNA is TGTGCCAGCAGACTAGCGGGGGACACCGGGGAGCTGTTTTTT. The encoded protein is CASRLAGDTGELFF.

This chain joins TRBV28 and TRBJ2-1; TRBD1 aligns across 9 bases. V lost 4 bases to trimming and J lost 7 bases; unmatched junction nucleotides: 14. The germline gives CDR1 MDHEN, CDR2 SYDVKM. The CDR3 extends over 17 amino acids. The CDR3 loop is CASSSYYGTGFGNEQFF. CDR3 DNA: TGTGCCAGCAGTTCTTACTACGGGACAGGGTTCGGGAATGAGCAGTTCTTC.

The chain uses TRBV6-4 and TRBJ2-2; the match to TRBD2 covers 8 bases. After removal of 6 bases from V and 1 base from J, the junction contained 4 bases not matched to a gene. CDR1 is MRHNA, CDR2 SNTAGT, per germline. The length of the CDR3 is 15 residues. The CDR3 coding sequence is TGTGCCAGCAGCCGACTAGCGAGGAACACCGGGGAGCTGTTTTTT. Translating gives CASSRLARNTGELFF.

The chain has TRBV18 and TRBJ2-7, with D maybe TRBD1 (5 bases). Trimming took 1 base from V and 3 from J, leaving 16 bases between them. The germline gives CDR1 KGHSH, CDR2 LQKENI. The CDR3 contains 16 residues. CDR3 bases: TGTGCCAGCTCACCACAGGTGTTCCAGGGCAACTACGAGCAGTACTTC. It codes for CASSPQVFQGNYEQYF.

The chain has TRBV6-5 and TRBJ2-3; TRBD1 aligns across 7 bases. Germline V lookup: CDR1 MNHEY, CDR2 SVGAGI. The CDR3 loop spans 14 amino acids. CDR3 loop: CERWTGPAGDTQYF. The CDR3 DNA is TGTGAAAGATGGACAGGCCCAGCAGGGGATACGCAGTATTTT.

This clone has a single count. The rearrangement links TRBV28 to TRBJ2-7, with TRBD2 matching over 7 bases. This CDR3 is built from 15 residues. The junction had 8 bases not matched to a gene; V was cut back by 4 bases and J by 2 bases. Germline assignment: CDR1 MDHEN and CDR2 SYDVKM. The CDR3 nucleotides read TGTGCCAGCAGTTCTTTTTTGGGGGGGACCTACGAGCAGTACTTC. It yields the protein CASSSFLGGTYEQYF.

CDR3 nucleotide sequence: TGCAGCGTTGAGGGGGGAGGACTAGCGGGAGTGGCAGATACGCAGTATTTT. This translates into CSVEGGGLAGVADTQYF. The gene calls are TRBV29-1 and TRBJ2-3, with TRBD2 matching 13 bases. CDR1 and CDR2 from the germline V gene are SQVTM and ANQGSEA. The CDR3 sequence is 17 residues long. V dropped 3 bases and J dropped 4; count of bases not matched to a gene: 10.

As for this clone: The junction and the germline gene differ at one end; a read error may be behind it. The sample carries other DNA sequences with the same CDR3. The DNA of the CDR3 is TGTGCCAGCAGCTCCCGAGGGGGCTATGGCTATACCTTC. Protein: CASSSRGGYGYTF. The chain uses TRBV5-6 and TRBJ1-2; 7 bases align to TRBD1. Germline V lookup: CDR1 SGHDT, CDR2 YYEEEE. This CDR3 has 13 residues.

This sequence joins TRBV29-1 and TRBJ2-3, with 14 bases identical to TRBD2. J was trimmed by 2 bases and V by 1 base; bases with no gene match: 8. Germline lookup yields CDR1 SQVTM and CDR2 ANQGSEA. The CDR3 extends over 18 amino acids. The CDR3 reads CSVEGGGLAGVNTDTQYF. DNA of the CDR3: TGCAGCGTTGAAGGGGGGGGACTAGCGGGAGTGAACACAGATACGCAGTATTTT.

The chain recombines TRBV7-2 with TRBJ1-4; no reliable D call. Looked up from germline, CDR1 is SGHTA and CDR2 is FQGNSA. CDR3 length: 15 amino acids. Deletions cut 3 bases from V and 3 bases from J, with 11 bases between. As DNA, the CDR3 is TGTGCCAGCAGCTTTTTGTTGAACTCTAATGAAAAACTGTTTTTT. It encodes CASSFLLNSNEKLFF.

For this clone: The sample holds other DNA sequences that translate to the same CDR3. This CDR3 reads CASSLDRNTEAFF. The CDR3 DNA reads TGTGCCAGCAGCCTCGACAGGAACACTGAAGCTTTCTTT. The V gene is TRBV7-3, the J gene TRBJ1-1; D perhaps matches TRBD1 (5 bases). Trimming took 5 bases from V and 1 from J, leaving 8 bases between them. The CDR3 runs 13 residues. CDR1 SGHTA and CDR2 FQGTGA come from the germline V gene.

The chain combines TRBV30 with TRBJ2-5; D might be TRBD2 (6 bases). This CDR3 is 13 amino acids long. The ends were cut back, 3 bases at V and 5 bases at J, with 13 bases in the middle. Germline V gives CDR1 GTSNPN, CDR2 SVGIG (reference sequence). CDR3 protein: CAWSGSRLETQYF. In DNA, the CDR3 is TGTGCCTGGAGCGGGAGCAGGTTGGAGACCCAGTACTTC.

This chain links TRBV28 with TRBJ2-6, with 9 nucleotides matching TRBD1. V was clipped by 7 bases and J by 2 bases; unmatched bases: 9. The CDR3 spans 17 residues. The germline V gene encodes CDR1 MDHEN and CDR2 SYDVKM. The CDR3 loop is CASNPRDRVTGANVLTF. CDR3 DNA: TGTGCCAGCAACCCGAGGGACAGGGTAACTGGGGCCAACGTCCTGACTTTC.

The chain combines TRBV27 with TRBJ2-7; 7 nucleotides match TRBD2. V lost 3 bases and J lost 0; bases outside the gene matches: 5. Germline CDR1 and CDR2: MNHEY and SMNVEV (reference sequence). This CDR3 is 15 amino acids long. The CDR3: CASSFTAGASYEQYF. The CDR3 DNA is TGTGCCAGCAGTTTTACTGCGGGAGCCTCCTACGAGCAGTACTTC.

The V and J genes are TRBV5-1 and TRBJ2-3; TRBD1 matches 9 bases. Germline lookup yields CDR1 SGHRS and CDR2 YFSETQ. The CDR3 runs to 14 residues. After removal of 4 bases from V and 5 bases from J, the junction contained 5 bases not matched to a gene. The CDR3 DNA is TGCGCCAGCAGCAGGGACAGGGCGGGAGATACGCAGTATTTT. Protein: CASSRDRAGDTQYF. The full variable domain, in which reference TRBV5-1 and TRBJ2-3 provide the parts outside the CDR3, is KAGVTQTPRYLIKTRGQQVTLSCSPISGHRSVSWYQQTPGQGLQFLFEYFSETQRNKGNFPGRFSGRQFSNSRSEMNVSTLELGDSALYLCASSRDRAGDTQYFGPGTRLTVL.

As DNA, the CDR3 is TGTGCCAGCAGCTTGAGGCGGGCGCCACAAGAGACCCAGTACTTC. Protein: CASSLRRAPQETQYF. This rearrangement joins TRBV5-6 to TRBJ2-5, with D possibly TRBD2 on 5 matching bases. Germline assignment: CDR1 SGHDT and CDR2 YYEEEE. Deletions cut 1 base from V and 2 bases from J, with 12 bases between. This CDR3 contains 15 residues.